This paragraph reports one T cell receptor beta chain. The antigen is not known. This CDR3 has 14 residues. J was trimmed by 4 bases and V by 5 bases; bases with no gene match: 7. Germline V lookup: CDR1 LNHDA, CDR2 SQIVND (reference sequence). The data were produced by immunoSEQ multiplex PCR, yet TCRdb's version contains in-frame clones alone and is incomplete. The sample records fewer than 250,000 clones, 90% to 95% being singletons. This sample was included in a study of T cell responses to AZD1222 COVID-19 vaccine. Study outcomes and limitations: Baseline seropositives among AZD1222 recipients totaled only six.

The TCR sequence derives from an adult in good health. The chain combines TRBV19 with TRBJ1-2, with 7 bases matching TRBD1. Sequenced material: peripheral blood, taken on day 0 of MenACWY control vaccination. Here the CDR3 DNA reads TGTGCCAGTAGTCCCAGGGGGGGCTCCTATGGCTACACCTTC. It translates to CASSPRGGSYGYTF.